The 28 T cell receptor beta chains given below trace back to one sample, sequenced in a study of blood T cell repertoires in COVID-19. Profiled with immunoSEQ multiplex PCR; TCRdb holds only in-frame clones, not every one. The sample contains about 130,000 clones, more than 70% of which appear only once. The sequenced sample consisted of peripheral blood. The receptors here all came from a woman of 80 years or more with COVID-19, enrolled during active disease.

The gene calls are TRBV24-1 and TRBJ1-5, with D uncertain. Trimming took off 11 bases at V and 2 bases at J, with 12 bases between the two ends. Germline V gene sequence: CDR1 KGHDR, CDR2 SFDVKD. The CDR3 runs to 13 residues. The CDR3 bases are TGTGCCATTTCCAATTTTGGCAATCAGCCCCAGCATTTT. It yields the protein CAISNFGNQPQHF.

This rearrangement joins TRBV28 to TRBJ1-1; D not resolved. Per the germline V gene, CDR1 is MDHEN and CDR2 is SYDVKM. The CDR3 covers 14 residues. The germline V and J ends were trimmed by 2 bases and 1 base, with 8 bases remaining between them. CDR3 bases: TGTGCCAGCAGTTTAATCCCGGGGAACACTGAAGCTTTCTTT. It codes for CASSLIPGNTEAFF.

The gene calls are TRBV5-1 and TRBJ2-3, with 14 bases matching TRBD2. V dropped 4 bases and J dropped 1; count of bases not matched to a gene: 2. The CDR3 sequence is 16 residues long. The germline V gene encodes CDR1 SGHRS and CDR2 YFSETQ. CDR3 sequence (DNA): TGCGCCAGCAGCCCGGGACTAGCGGGGGGCACAGATACGCAGTATTTT. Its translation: CASSPGLAGGTDTQYF.

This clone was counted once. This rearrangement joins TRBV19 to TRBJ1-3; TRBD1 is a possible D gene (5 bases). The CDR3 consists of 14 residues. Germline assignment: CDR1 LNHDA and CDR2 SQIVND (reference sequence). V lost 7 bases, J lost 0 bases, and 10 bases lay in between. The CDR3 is CASKLDISGNTIYF. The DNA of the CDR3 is TGTGCCAGTAAACTGGACATCTCTGGAAACACCATATATTTT. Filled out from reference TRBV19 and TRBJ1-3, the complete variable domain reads DGGITQSPKYLFRKEGQNVTLSCEQNLNHDAMYWYRQDPGQGLRLIYYSQIVNDFQKGDIAEGYSVSREKKESFPLTVTSAQKNPTAFYLCASKLDISGNTIYFGEGSWLTVV.

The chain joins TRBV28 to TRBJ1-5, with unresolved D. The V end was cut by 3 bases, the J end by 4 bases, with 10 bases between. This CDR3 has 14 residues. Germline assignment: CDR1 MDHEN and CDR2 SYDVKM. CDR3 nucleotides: TGTGCCAGCAGTTTTGCAGTAGCGAATCAGCCCCAGCATTTT. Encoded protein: CASSFAVANQPQHF.

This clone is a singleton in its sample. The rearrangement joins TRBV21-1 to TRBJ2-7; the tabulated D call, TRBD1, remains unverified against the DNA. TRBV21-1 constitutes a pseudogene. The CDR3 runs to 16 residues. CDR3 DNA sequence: TGTGCCAGCAGCAAGGGGGCTACAGGGGGAGGGTACGAGCAGTACTTC. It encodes CASSKGATGGGYEQYF.

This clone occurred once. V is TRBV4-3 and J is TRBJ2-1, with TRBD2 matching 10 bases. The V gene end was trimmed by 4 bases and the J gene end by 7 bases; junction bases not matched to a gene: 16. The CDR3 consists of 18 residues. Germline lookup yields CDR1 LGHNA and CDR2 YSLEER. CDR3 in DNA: TGCGCCAGCAGCCCACAGGACCTAATAGCGGGAGGAGGGAATGAGCAGTTCTTC. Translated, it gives CASSPQDLIAGGGNEQFF.

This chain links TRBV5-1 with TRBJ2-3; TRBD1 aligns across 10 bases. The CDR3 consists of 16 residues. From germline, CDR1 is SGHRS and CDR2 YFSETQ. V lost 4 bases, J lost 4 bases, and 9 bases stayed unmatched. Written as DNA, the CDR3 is TGCGCCAGCAGCCCCCTAGGGACAGGGGTTCCAGATACGCAGTATTTT. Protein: CASSPLGTGVPDTQYF.

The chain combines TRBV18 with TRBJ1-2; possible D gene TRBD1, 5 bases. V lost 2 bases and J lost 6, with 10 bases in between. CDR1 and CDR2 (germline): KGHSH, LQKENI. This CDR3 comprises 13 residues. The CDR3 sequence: CASSPDSRDGYTF. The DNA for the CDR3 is TGTGCCAGCTCACCAGACAGCCGGGATGGCTACACCTTC.

The CDR3 DNA reads TGTGCCAGCTCGCCCGGGACACAGAACACTGAAGCTTTCTTT. Protein product: CASSPGTQNTEAFF. V is TRBV7-9 and J is TRBJ1-1; D may be TRBD1 (6 bases). Germline V gene lookup returns CDR1 SEHNR and CDR2 FQNEAQ (reference sequence). Trimming pared 8 bases from V and 1 base from J, leaving 14 bases between. This CDR3 comprises 14 residues.

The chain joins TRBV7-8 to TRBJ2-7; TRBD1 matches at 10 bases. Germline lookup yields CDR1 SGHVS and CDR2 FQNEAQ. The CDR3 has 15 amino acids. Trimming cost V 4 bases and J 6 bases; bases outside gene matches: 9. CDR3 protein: CASSSPGQGYPEQYF. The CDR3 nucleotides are TGTGCCAGCAGCTCACCGGGACAGGGGTACCCCGAGCAGTACTTC.

The CDR3 DNA follows: TGTGCCATTTCCCCTCATGGGGCGGAGACCCAGTACTTC. This encodes CAISPHGAETQYF. This chain links TRBV6-5 with TRBJ2-5, with a tentative D call TRBD1 (5 bases). V lost 10 bases to trimming and J lost 5 bases, with 17 bases between them. The CDR3 consists of 13 residues. Germline CDR1 MNHEY, CDR2 SVGAGI.

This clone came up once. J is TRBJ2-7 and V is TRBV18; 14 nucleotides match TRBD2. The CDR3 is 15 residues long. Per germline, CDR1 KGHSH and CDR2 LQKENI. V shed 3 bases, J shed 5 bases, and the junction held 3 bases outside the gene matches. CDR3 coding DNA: TGTGCCAGCTCACCCGGGACTAGCGGGAGTAACGAGCAGTACTTC. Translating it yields CASSPGTSGSNEQYF.

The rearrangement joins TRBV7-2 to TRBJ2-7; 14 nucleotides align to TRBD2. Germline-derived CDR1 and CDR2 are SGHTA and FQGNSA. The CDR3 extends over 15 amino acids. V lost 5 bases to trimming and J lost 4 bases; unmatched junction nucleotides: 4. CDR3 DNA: TGTGCCAGCAGCACCCGGACTAGCGGGAGGTACGAGCAGTACTTC. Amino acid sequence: CASSTRTSGRYEQYF.

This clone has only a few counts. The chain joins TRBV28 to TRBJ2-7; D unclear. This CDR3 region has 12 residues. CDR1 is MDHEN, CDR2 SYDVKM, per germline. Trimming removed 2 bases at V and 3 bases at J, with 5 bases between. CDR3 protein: CASSLAIYEQYF. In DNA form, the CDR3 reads TGTGCCAGCAGTTTAGCGATCTACGAGCAGTACTTC.

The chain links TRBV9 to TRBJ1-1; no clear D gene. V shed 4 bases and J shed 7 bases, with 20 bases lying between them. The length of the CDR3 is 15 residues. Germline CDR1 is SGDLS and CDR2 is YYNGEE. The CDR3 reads CASSPHVAGGGEAFF. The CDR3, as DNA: TGTGCCAGCAGCCCCCACGTGGCGGGCGGTGGTGAAGCTTTCTTT.

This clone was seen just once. CDR3 loop: CASSYSGQAFF. CDR3 sequence (DNA): TGTGCCAGCAGTTACAGTGGGCAAGCTTTCTTT. The rearrangement joins TRBV2 to TRBJ1-1; no definite D call. The CDR3 spans 11 residues. V shed 5 bases and J shed 9 bases, with 10 bases lying between them. Per the germline V gene, CDR1 is SNHLY and CDR2 is FYNNEI.

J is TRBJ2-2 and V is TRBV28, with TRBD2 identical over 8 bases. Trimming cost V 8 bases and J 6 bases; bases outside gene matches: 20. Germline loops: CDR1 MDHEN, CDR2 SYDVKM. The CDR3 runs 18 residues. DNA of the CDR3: TGTGCCAGCCTCGGGATACCTCCGGGACTAGGACAAGCCGGGGAGCTGTTTTTT. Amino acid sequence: CASLGIPPGLGQAGELFF. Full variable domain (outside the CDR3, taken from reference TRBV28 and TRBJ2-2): DVKVTQSSRYLVKRTGEKVFLECVQDMDHENMFWYRQDPGLGLRLIYFSYDVKMKEKGDIPEGYSVSREKKERFSLILESASTNQTSMYLCASLGIPPGLGQAGELFFGEGSRLTVL.

CDR3 amino acids: CASQPTELATNEKLFF. CDR3 nucleotides: TGTGCCAGTCAGCCGACTGAACTTGCAACTAATGAAAAACTGTTTTTT. The gene calls are TRBV25-1 and TRBJ1-4, with D unresolved. The CDR3 sequence is 16 residues long. V was clipped by 9 bases and J by 0 bases, with 17 bases between them. Per the germline V gene, CDR1 is MGHDK and CDR2 is SYGVNS.

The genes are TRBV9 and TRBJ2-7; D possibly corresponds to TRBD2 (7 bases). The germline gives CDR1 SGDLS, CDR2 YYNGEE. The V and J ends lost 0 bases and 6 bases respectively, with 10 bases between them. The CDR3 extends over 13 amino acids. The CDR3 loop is CASSVDGGREQYF. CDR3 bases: TGTGCCAGCAGCGTAGACGGGGGGCGCGAGCAGTACTTC.

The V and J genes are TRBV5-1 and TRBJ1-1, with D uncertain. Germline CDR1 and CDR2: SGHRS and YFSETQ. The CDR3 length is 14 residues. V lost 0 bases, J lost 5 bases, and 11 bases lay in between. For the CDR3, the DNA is TGCGCCAGCAGCTTGGAGGGCCGGACTACTGAAGCTTTCTTT. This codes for CASSLEGRTTEAFF.

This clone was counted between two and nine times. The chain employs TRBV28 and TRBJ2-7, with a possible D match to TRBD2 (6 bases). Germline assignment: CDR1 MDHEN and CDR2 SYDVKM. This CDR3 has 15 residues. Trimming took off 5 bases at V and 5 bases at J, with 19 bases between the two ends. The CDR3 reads CASSPARGSGNEQYF. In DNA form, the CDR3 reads TGTGCCAGCAGTCCGGCCCGGGGGTCGGGGAACGAGCAGTACTTC.

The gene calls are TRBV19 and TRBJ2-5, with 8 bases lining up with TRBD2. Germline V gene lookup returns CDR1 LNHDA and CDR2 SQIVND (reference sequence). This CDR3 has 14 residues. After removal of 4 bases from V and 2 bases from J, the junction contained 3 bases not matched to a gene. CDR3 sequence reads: CASSKAGGQETQYF. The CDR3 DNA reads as TGTGCCAGTAGTAAGGCGGGAGGACAAGAGACCCAGTACTTC.

In nucleotides, the CDR3 is TGTGCCAGAACAGGGGGTAGGTCATACAATGAGCAGTTCTTC. The encoded protein is CARTGGRSYNEQFF. V usage is TRBV21-1 and J usage is TRBJ2-1; the DNA was not compared with TRBD1, the D call given in the table. TRBV21-1 is given as a pseudogene. The CDR3 contains 14 residues.

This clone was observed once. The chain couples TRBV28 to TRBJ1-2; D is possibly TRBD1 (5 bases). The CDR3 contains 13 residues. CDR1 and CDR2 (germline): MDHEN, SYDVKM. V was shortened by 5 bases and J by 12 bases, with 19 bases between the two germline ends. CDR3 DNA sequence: TGTGCCAGCAGTCGAAGCGACAGACTCTCCCACACCTTC. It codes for CASSRSDRLSHTF.

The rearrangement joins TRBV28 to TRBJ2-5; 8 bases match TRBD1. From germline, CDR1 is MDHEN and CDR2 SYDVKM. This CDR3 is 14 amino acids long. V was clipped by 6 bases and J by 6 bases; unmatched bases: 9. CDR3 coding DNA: TGTGCCAGCAGGCGACAGGGGTCTGTAAAGACCCAGTACTTC. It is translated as CASRRQGSVKTQYF.

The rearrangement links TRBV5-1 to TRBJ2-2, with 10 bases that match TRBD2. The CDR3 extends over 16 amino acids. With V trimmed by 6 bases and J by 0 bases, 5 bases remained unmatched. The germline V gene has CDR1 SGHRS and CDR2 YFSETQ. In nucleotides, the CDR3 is TGCGCCAGCAATCAACTAGCGGGGTCGAACACCGGGGAGCTGTTTTTT. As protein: CASNQLAGSNTGELFF. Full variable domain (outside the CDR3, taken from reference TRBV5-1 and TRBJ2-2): KAGVTQTPRYLIKTRGQQVTLSCSPISGHRSVSWYQQTPGQGLQFLFEYFSETQRNKGNFPGRFSGRQFSNSRSEMNVSTLELGDSALYLCASNQLAGSNTGELFFGEGSRLTVL.

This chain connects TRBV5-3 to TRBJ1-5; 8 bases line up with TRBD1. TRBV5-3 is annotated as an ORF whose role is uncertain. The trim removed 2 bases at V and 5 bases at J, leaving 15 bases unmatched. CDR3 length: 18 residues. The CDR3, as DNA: TGTGCCAGAAGCTTCGGCCAGGGGGCGCGAGCGAAGTATCAGCCCCAGCATTTT. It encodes CARSFGQGARAKYQPQHF.